The rows below give T cell receptor beta chains drawn from one sample of a study of blood T cell repertoires in COVID-19. Produced via immunoSEQ multiplex PCR; TCRdb's table is partial and in-frame only. The profile shows 45,000 to 65,000 clones, roughly nine tenths of them singletons. The sequencing sample was made of peripheral blood. The source is a human donor in a cohort sampled during active COVID-19. Each CDR3 is given with its conserved first and last residue. Each record gives: J gene, clone size, D gene, V gene, CDR3 DNA, CDR3 protein. The D gene is left open where the match is weak. Clone size is not always given. Where it is, it says once, few, many or a class for expanded clones.

J: TRBJ2-2
size: NA
D: TRBD2
V: TRBV19
DNA: TGTGCCAGTAGTCGCGGGGGGGCCACCGGGGAGCTGTTTTTT
CDR3: CASSRGGATGELFF

J: TRBJ1-1
size: NA
D: TRBD1
V: TRBV11-3
DNA: TGTGCCAGCAGCGATCTAGACAGGGCAGGGACTGAAGCTTTCTTT
CDR3: CASSDLDRAGTEAFF

J: TRBJ2-5
size: once
D: NA
V: TRBV5-1
DNA: TGCGCCAGCAGCTTGGGAGGTCAGGGATTTAGTGGGAGGCGGCAAGAGACCCAGTACTTC
CDR3: CASSLGGQGFSGRRQETQYF

J: TRBJ2-7
size: NA
D: NA
V: TRBV30
DNA: TGTGCCTGGAGCCGGGGGTCCTATGGCGGCCGTACCTACGAGCAGTACTTC
CDR3: CAWSRGSYGGRTYEQYF

J: TRBJ2-3
size: NA
D: TRBD1
V: TRBV4-3
DNA: TGCGCCAGCAGCCGAGCCTTTACAGGGGGAGATACGCAGTATTTT
CDR3: CASSRAFTGGDTQYF

J: TRBJ1-5
size: NA
D: NA
V: TRBV3-1/TRBV3-2
DNA: TGTGCCAGCAGCTTACAGGATAGCAATCAGCCCCAGCATTTT
CDR3: CASSLQDSNQPQHF

J: TRBJ2-3
size: NA
D: NA
V: TRBV11-3
DNA: TGTGCCAGCAGCCGAACACAGTTAGATACGCAGTATTTT
CDR3: CASSRTQLDTQYF

J: TRBJ1-1
size: NA
D: NA
V: TRBV5-1
DNA: TGCGCCAGCAGCTCACAGGGTGGGAACACTGAAGCTTTCTTT
CDR3: CASSSQGGNTEAFF

J: TRBJ2-3
size: NA
D: NA
V: TRBV5-5
DNA: TGTGCCAGCAGCTTGGCCAGTTACACAGATACGCAGTATTTT
CDR3: CASSLASYTDTQYF

J: TRBJ1-4
size: NA
D: NA
V: TRBV28
DNA: TGTGCCAGCAGTCCCACAGGGATCGGGGAAAAACTGTTTTTT
CDR3: CASSPTGIGEKLFF

J: TRBJ2-3
size: NA
D: NA
V: TRBV24-1
DNA: TGTGCCACCAGTGAAGAGAAGGGGACAGATACGCAGTATTTT
CDR3: CATSEEKGTDTQYF

J: TRBJ2-3
size: NA
D: NA
V: TRBV5-1
DNA: TGCGCCAGCAGCCCCCGGGCGGACTCTAGCACAGATACGCAGTATTTT
CDR3: CASSPRADSSTDTQYF

J: TRBJ2-3
size: NA
D: NA
V: TRBV7-3
DNA: TGTGCCAGCAGCGCAGGGGAGACGCAGTATTTT
CDR3: CASSAGETQYF

J: TRBJ2-5
size: NA
D: NA
V: TRBV7-6
DNA: TGTGCCAGCAGCCCCGAGGACTTTGGCGAGACCCAGTACTTC
CDR3: CASSPEDFGETQYF

J: TRBJ2-1
size: NA
D: TRBD2
V: TRBV11-3
DNA: TGTGCCAGCAGCGCCTCGAGGTCTAGCGGGAGTCTGGGTGAGCAGTTCTTC
CDR3: CASSASRSSGSLGEQFF

J: TRBJ2-1
size: NA
D: NA
V: TRBV7-2
DNA: TGTGCCAGCAGCTTAGCGAGAGTGGAGCAGTTCTTC
CDR3: CASSLARVEQFF

J: TRBJ1-1
size: NA
D: NA
V: TRBV11-2
DNA: TGTGCCAGCAGCTTAGGCTCCGGGGTAAATACTGAAGCTTTCTTT
CDR3: CASSLGSGVNTEAFF

J: TRBJ1-2
size: NA
D: NA
V: TRBV28
DNA: TGTGCCAGCAGTTTAAGCCCCTATGGCTACACCTTC
CDR3: CASSLSPYGYTF

J: TRBJ2-7
size: NA
D: TRBD1
V: TRBV3-1/TRBV3-2
DNA: TGTGCCAGCAGCCAAGATCGGTGGCAGGGGGAAACCTACGAGCAGTACTTC
CDR3: CASSQDRWQGETYEQYF

J: TRBJ2-5
size: NA
D: TRBD1
V: TRBV19
DNA: TGTGCCAGTAGTAGGGCAGGGGGCCGGGAGACCCAGTACTTC
CDR3: CASSRAGGRETQYF

J: TRBJ1-4
size: NA
D: NA
V: TRBV6-6
DNA: TGTGCCAGCAGTCACCGAGGGCCAGGGAGGGTTGAAGAAAAACTGTTTTTT
CDR3: CASSHRGPGRVEEKLFF

J: TRBJ2-7
size: NA
D: TRBD1
V: TRBV5-8
DNA: TGTGCCAGCAGCTTGGACAGGGGCAAAAAGTACGAGCAGTACTTC
CDR3: CASSLDRGKKYEQYF

J: TRBJ1-2
size: NA
D: NA
V: TRBV6-5
DNA: TGTGCCAGCAGTTACACCCAGACAAACGGCTACACCTTC
CDR3: CASSYTQTNGYTF

J: TRBJ2-3
size: NA
D: NA
V: TRBV9
DNA: TGTGCCAGCAGCGTATTAGAAGCGGGCACAGATACGCAGTATTTT
CDR3: CASSVLEAGTDTQYF

J: TRBJ2-5
size: NA
D: NA
V: TRBV29-1
DNA: TGCAGCGTTTCCGGGAGAGGGCGCGGGGAGACCCAGTACTTC
CDR3: CSVSGRGRGETQYF

J: TRBJ1-5
size: NA
D: NA
V: TRBV9
DNA: TGTGCCAGCAGCTCGGGTCTTAGCAATCAGCCCCAGCATTTT
CDR3: CASSSGLSNQPQHF

J: TRBJ2-1
size: NA
D: NA
V: TRBV14
DNA: TGTGCCAGCAATAACCGGGCCGGGGATGAGCAGTTCTTC
CDR3: CASNNRAGDEQFF

J: TRBJ2-4
size: NA
D: NA
V: TRBV19
DNA: TGTGCCAGTCGGGAATTAACGGCCAAAAACATTCAGTACTTC
CDR3: CASRELTAKNIQYF

J: TRBJ1-2
size: NA
D: NA
V: TRBV25-1
DNA: TGTGCCAGCAGTGAATCTTTGGCTGGCTACACCTTC
CDR3: CASSESLAGYTF

J: TRBJ2-2
size: few
D: NA
V: TRBV12-5
DNA: TGTGCTAGTGGTTTGGCCACTACCGGGGAGCTGTTTTTT
CDR3: CASGLATTGELFF

J: TRBJ2-5
size: NA
D: NA
V: TRBV11-2
DNA: TGTGCCAGCAGCTCCAACAAAGAGACCCAGTACTTC
CDR3: CASSSNKETQYF

J: TRBJ2-2
size: NA
D: TRBD2
V: TRBV9
DNA: TGTGCCAGCAGCCGACGAGAACTAGCGGGCACCGGGGAGCTGTTTTTT
CDR3: CASSRRELAGTGELFF

J: TRBJ2-2
size: NA
D: TRBD1
V: TRBV11-3
DNA: TGTGCCAGCAGCAGAAGCAAACAGGGGGCAGGCGGGGAGCTGTTTTTT
CDR3: CASSRSKQGAGGELFF

J: TRBJ1-1
size: NA
D: TRBD1
V: TRBV7-6
DNA: TGTGCCAGCAGCAGGGGGACAGGGGCGCCCACTGAAGCTTTCTTT
CDR3: CASSRGTGAPTEAFF

J: TRBJ1-2
size: NA
D: NA
V: TRBV9
DNA: TGTGCCAGCAGGGACATCTCCTATGGCTACACCTTC
CDR3: CASRDISYGYTF

J: TRBJ2-5
size: NA
D: TRBD1
V: TRBV6-4
DNA: TGTGCCAGCAGTGACCCGATCTTGTGTACCAGGGGGCGAGAGACCCAGTACTTC
CDR3: CASSDPILCTRGRETQYF

J: TRBJ1-3
size: NA
D: TRBD1
V: TRBV3-1/TRBV3-2
DNA: TGTGCCAGCAGCCAAAAAAGCGACAGGGTAGCTGGAAACACCATATATTTT
CDR3: CASSQKSDRVAGNTIYF

J: TRBJ2-7
size: NA
D: NA
V: TRBV3-1/TRBV3-2
DNA: TGTGCCAGCAGCCAAGTCTGGCAGGGGCCCTACGAGCAGTACTTC
CDR3: CASSQVWQGPYEQYF

J: TRBJ2-2
size: NA
D: NA
V: TRBV10-3
DNA: TGTGCCGTGGAGGCAGGGGACACCGGGGAGCTGTTTTTT
CDR3: CAVEAGDTGELFF

J: TRBJ2-7
size: few
D: NA
V: TRBV28
DNA: TGTGCCAGCAGTACCCACGAGGGCCCAATGGTTATTGACGAGCAGTACTTC
CDR3: CASSTHEGPMVIDEQYF

J: TRBJ2-2
size: medium-sized
D: TRBD1
V: TRBV19
DNA: TGTGCCAGTAGTATTATGGGGACAGCGAACACCGGGGAGCTGTTTTTT
CDR3: CASSIMGTANTGELFF

J: TRBJ1-6
size: NA
D: TRBD1
V: TRBV18
DNA: TGTGCCAGCCAAGGACAGGGTATAGGGAATTCACCCCTCCACTTT
CDR3: CASQGQGIGNSPLHF

J: TRBJ2-1
size: NA
D: NA
V: TRBV7-8
DNA: TGTGCCAGCAGCCCTAGCCAGGTTACCTACAATGAGCAGTTCTTC
CDR3: CASSPSQVTYNEQFF

J: TRBJ1-5
size: NA
D: NA
V: TRBV30
DNA: TGTGCCTGGAGTTTGGGATGGACAGCTAGCAATCAGCCCCAGCATTTT
CDR3: CAWSLGWTASNQPQHF

J: TRBJ1-6
size: NA
D: NA
V: TRBV9
DNA: TGTGCCAGCAGCGTGACTCCGTATAATTCACCCCTCCACTTT
CDR3: CASSVTPYNSPLHF

J: TRBJ2-3
size: NA
D: NA
V: TRBV9
DNA: TGTGCCAGCAGCGCCGGGACTGGTGCGACAGATACGCAGTATTTT
CDR3: CASSAGTGATDTQYF

J: TRBJ1-2
size: NA
D: NA
V: TRBV20-1
DNA: TGCAGTGCTAGTGGGGGGCTCTATGGCTACACCTTC
CDR3: CSASGGLYGYTF

J: TRBJ1-5
size: NA
D: NA
V: TRBV5-8
DNA: TGTGCCAGCAGCTTGGAGGCGGGTTGGCAGCCCCAGCATTTT
CDR3: CASSLEAGWQPQHF

J: TRBJ2-1
size: NA
D: TRBD1
V: TRBV28
DNA: TGTGCCAGCAATCCGGACAGGGGGCTGAACAATGAGCAGTTCTTC
CDR3: CASNPDRGLNNEQFF